A selection of T cell receptor beta chains follows, all from one sample in a study of blood T cell repertoires in COVID-19. The protocol was immunoSEQ multiplex PCR, while the TCRdb copy is restricted to in-frame clones and leaves out a portion. The sample carries more than 95,000 clones, about nine tenths recorded once. The sample consisted of peripheral blood. All receptors come from a human donor with active COVID-19. The donor label of this sample is uncertain. The CDR3 runs from the conserved cysteine through the conserved F or W. Fields, in order: CDR3 length, V gene, J gene, clone size, D gene, CDR3 DNA, CDR3 protein. D genes are given only for firm matches. Clone size appears in some rows only: once, few, many, or a class for an expanded clone.

length: 15
V: TRBV20-1
J: TRBJ2-3
size: NA
D: TRBD2
DNA: TGCAGTGCTAGTATCGGGGGGGCGTGGTCAGATACGCAGTATTTT
CDR3: CSASIGGAWSDTQYF

length: 12
V: TRBV3-1/TRBV3-2
J: TRBJ2-5
size: NA
D: NA
DNA: TGTGCCAGCAGGGACAAAAAAGAGACCCAGTACTTC
CDR3: CASRDKKETQYF

length: 16
V: TRBV4-3
J: TRBJ2-3
size: NA
D: TRBD2
DNA: TGCGCCAGCAGCCAAGCCCTAGCGGGGGGGATTGATACGCAGTATTTT
CDR3: CASSQALAGGIDTQYF

length: 12
V: TRBV18
J: TRBJ2-7
size: NA
D: NA
DNA: TGTGCCAGCTCACCAGACCGGGACGAGCAGTACTTC
CDR3: CASSPDRDEQYF

length: 15
V: TRBV2
J: TRBJ2-1
size: NA
D: TRBD2
DNA: TGTGCCAGCAGTGAAGCCGGACTAGCTGGCAATGAGCAGTTCTTC
CDR3: CASSEAGLAGNEQFF

length: 14
V: TRBV24-1
J: TRBJ1-2
size: NA
D: TRBD1
DNA: TGTGCCACCAGTGATTATGGGACAGTCTATGGCTACACCTTC
CDR3: CATSDYGTVYGYTF

length: 20
V: TRBV27
J: TRBJ2-7
size: NA
D: NA
DNA: TGTGCCAGCAACTTAGCCAGTTGTCAGAGCCAAAAAGAAGCCACCTACGAGCAGTACTTC
CDR3: CASNLASCQSQKEATYEQYF

length: 16
V: TRBV7-2
J: TRBJ2-3
size: once
D: NA
DNA: TGTGCCAGCAGCTTAGGCGCTGGGGGGGCCACAGATACGCAGTATTTT
CDR3: CASSLGAGGATDTQYF

length: 14
V: TRBV10-3
J: TRBJ2-3
size: NA
D: NA
DNA: TGTGCCACCAAGTTAGGGGGTCCAGGAGATACGCAGTATTTT
CDR3: CATKLGGPGDTQYF

length: 14
V: TRBV7-2
J: TRBJ2-3
size: NA
D: TRBD2
DNA: TGTGCCAGCAGCTTGATAGCGGGCGAAGATACGCAGTATTTT
CDR3: CASSLIAGEDTQYF

length: 12
V: TRBV11-3
J: TRBJ2-7
size: once
D: NA
DNA: TGTGCCAGCAGCTTAGACAACTACGAGCAGTACTTC
CDR3: CASSLDNYEQYF

length: 17
V: TRBV6-2/TRBV6-3
J: TRBJ2-1
size: NA
D: NA
DNA: TGTGCCAGCAGCCCCCACCGTCGACGACAGCAGTACAATGAGCAGTTCTTC
CDR3: CASSPHRRRQQYNEQFF

length: 19
V: TRBV6-1
J: TRBJ2-2
size: NA
D: TRBD2
DNA: TGTGCCAGCAGTGGTAGACTAGCGGGGGGCTCCTTATCGGGCGGGGAGCTGTTTTTT
CDR3: CASSGRLAGGSLSGGELFF

length: 16
V: TRBV2
J: TRBJ2-3
size: NA
D: TRBD1
DNA: TGTGCCAGCAGTGTGGATGGGACAGGGGGCACAGATACGCAGTATTTT
CDR3: CASSVDGTGGTDTQYF

length: 13
V: TRBV7-7
J: TRBJ2-7
size: NA
D: TRBD1
DNA: TGTGCCAGCAGCCCCGGACAGGGCTACGAGCAGTACTTC
CDR3: CASSPGQGYEQYF

length: 14
V: TRBV6-5
J: TRBJ1-5
size: NA
D: NA
DNA: TGTGCCAGCAGCCCAGTCGGGTTAGGACAGCCCCAGCATTTT
CDR3: CASSPVGLGQPQHF